The rows below give T cell receptor beta chains drawn from one sample of a study of metastatic and nonmetastatic thyroid tumors. TCRdb reprocessed the PCR reads using MiXCR. Here the sample spans roughly 20,000 clones, 16% being singletons. Sequencing was carried out using tumor tissue. These receptor sequences come from a female donor with papillary thyroid cancer or a benign thyroid nodule (not recorded which). Some clones in this sample may be carry-over from other donors' samples. The CDR3 runs from the conserved cysteine through the conserved F or W. D genes are given only for firm matches. Some rows have no size entry. The others give once, few or many, or a class for an expanded clone.

d_call clone_size j_call v_call cdr3_nt cdr3_aa
TRBD2 many TRBJ2-3 TRBV6-1 TGTGCCAGCAGACGGACTAGCGGTTTCACAGATACGCAGTATTTT CASRRTSGFTDTQYF
- once TRBJ2-5 TRBV18 TGTGCCAGCTCGGCCGGGACGAGCGGCAAGACCCAGTACTTC CASSAGTSGKTQYF
TRBD1 many TRBJ1-4 TRBV20-1 TGCAGTGCTACGGACAGGGCGGGCGAAAAACTGTTTTTT CSATDRAGEKLFF
- - TRBJ2-1 TRBV11-2 TGTGCCAGCAGCTTAGTCAGGGGTGGGAGGTACAATGAGCAGTTCTTC CASSLVRGGRYNEQFF
- many TRBJ1-2 TRBV7-9 TGTGCCAGCAGCTTACTGACAGGTGGTGGGAATGGCTACACCTTC CASSLLTGGGNGYTF
- medium-sized TRBJ2-7 TRBV7-3 TGTGCCAGCAGCTTAACGCCGTCCTACGAGCAGTACTTC CASSLTPSYEQYF
TRBD2 many TRBJ2-7 TRBV5-1 TGCGCCAGCAGCTCGCGGACTAGCGAGGACGAGCAGTACTTC CASSSRTSEDEQYF
- once TRBJ1-2 TRBV9 TGTGCCAGCAGCGCCCAGCGGTGGCGCGAGGGCTATGGCTACACCTTC CASSAQRWREGYGYTF
- - TRBJ1-1 TRBV30 TGTGCCTGGAGTACAGGAATGAACACTGAAGCTTTCTTT CAWSTGMNTEAFF
- medium-sized TRBJ2-7 TRBV6-5 TGTGCCAGCAGTTACTCCTCTTCCTACGAGCAGTACTTC CASSYSSSYEQYF
- - TRBJ1-2 TRBV5-1 TGCGCCAGCAGCCCGGCGGGTGGGGGAACTAAGGATGGCTACACCTTC CASSPAGGGTKDGYTF
- many TRBJ1-6 TRBV5-4 TGTGCCAGCAGCTTGGCGGGGGCTAATAATTCACCCCTCCACTTT CASSLAGANNSPLHF
- many TRBJ1-2 TRBV6-1 TGTGCCAGCAGTGAAAGGGGAGCCTATGGCTACACCTTC CASSERGAYGYTF
TRBD2 once TRBJ2-7 TRBV7-2 TGTGCCAGCAGCTGGCTAGCGGGAACGGCCTACGAGCAGTACTTC CASSWLAGTAYEQYF
- - TRBJ1-2 TRBV5-1 TGCGTCAGCAGCTTGGCCGCCCCTGGGCCTAAGACTGGCTACACCTTC CVSSLAAPGPKTGYTF
TRBD2 - TRBJ2-3 TRBV7-3 TGTGCCAGCAGCCCCACCGGCACTAGCGGACCCACAGATACGCATTATTTT CASSPTGTSGPTDTHYF
- medium-sized TRBJ1-3 TRBV6-1 TGTGCCAGCAAAAGGGACACCAACTCTGGAAACACCATATATTTT CASKRDTNSGNTIYF
TRBD2 - TRBJ2-3 TRBV12-3/TRBV12-4 TGTGCCAGCAGTTTAGTTGGACTAGCCGGAGATACGCAGTATTTT CASSLVGLAGDTQYF
- many TRBJ1-1 TRBV10-3 TGTGCCACCCGCATCATGGTCAACACTGAAGCTTTCTTT CATRIMVNTEAFF
- many TRBJ2-7 TRBV7-9 TGTGCCAGCAGCTTAGAAGGCCAACACTACGAGCAGTACTTC CASSLEGQHYEQYF
TRBD1 medium-sized TRBJ2-3 TRBV24-1 TGTGCCACCAGTGATCGACAGGGGGTACAAGATACGCAGTATTTT CATSDRQGVQDTQYF
- many TRBJ2-6 TRBV14 TGTGCCAGCAGCCGAGGGGCTGGGGCCAACGTCCTGACTTTC CASSRGAGANVLTF
TRBD2 many TRBJ2-1 TRBV6-1 TGTGCCAGCAGTCAAACATCACTAGCGGGACGGTATGAGCAGTTCTTC CASSQTSLAGRYEQFF
- many TRBJ2-5 TRBV27 TGTGCCAGCAGCCGGAACCAACAGGGAGCGGAGACCCAGTACTTC CASSRNQQGAETQYF
- medium-sized TRBJ1-2 TRBV5-1 TGCGCCAGCAGCCCGCGGGCTAACTATGGCTACACCTTC CASSPRANYGYTF
- - TRBJ1-4 TRBV6-6 TGTGACAGCAGTTACGTTCGATCCGGAGGTGAAAAAATGTTTTTT CDSSYVRSGGEKMFF
- many TRBJ2-5 TRBV7-3 TGTGCCAGCAGCGCAGGGAGGTTAGAGACCCAGTACTTC CASSAGRLETQYF
TRBD1 many TRBJ2-1 TRBV5-1 TGCGCCAGCAGCTTGGGGACAGGGAGCTCCTACAATGAGCAGTTCTTC CASSLGTGSSYNEQFF
TRBD2 many TRBJ2-3 TRBV11-2 TGTGCCAGCAGGCCGGGGGGGCGGCGCCTCGGGGATACGCAGTATTTT CASRPGGRRLGDTQYF
- few TRBJ1-3 TRBV10-3 TGTGCCATCAGTTCCGGACAATTAGGAAACACCATATATTTT CAISSGQLGNTIYF
- few TRBJ1-2 TRBV7-8 TGTGCCAGCAGCCCTCAGGTGGATGGCTACATCTTC CASSPQVDGYIF
- many TRBJ2-5 TRBV10-3 TGTGCCATGAACAGGGAGCTTCAAGAGACCCAGTACTTC CAMNRELQETQYF
TRBD2 many TRBJ2-5 TRBV6-1 TGTGCCAGCTTTAAAGGGCTAGCGGGAGGAGTAAGTGAGACCCAGTACTTC CASFKGLAGGVSETQYF